This entry describes one T cell receptor beta chain. The antigen is undetermined. These data come from a study of vaccination and CD4 T cells after COVID-19. Turning to the study itself: Post-COVID draws came a median roughly 100 days after diagnosis (range 35 to 161).

The junction had 15 bases not matched to a gene; V was cut back by 1 base and J by 2 bases. Germline CDR1 is LNHNV and CDR2 is YYDKDF (reference sequence). This CDR3 spans 19 amino acids. The treatment denotes: roughly ten-day PBMC culture with coronavirus spike peptide pools or control peptides (ViraFEST assay). TCR sequencing followed the expansion of antigen-specific T cells with peptide pools in ViraFEST. Sequence data for DNA of cultured CD4+ T cells were generated by the Oncomine TCR Beta short-read assay. Cultured CD4+ T cells yielded the extracted genomic DNA. TCRdb reprocessed the PCR reads with MiXCR, giving one entry per CDR3 protein. The sample lists more than 15,000 distinct CDR3 sequences, 42% occurring once.

The genes are TRBV15 and TRBJ2-5, with 8 bases matching TRBD1. The input for sequencing was CD4+ T cells from blood, cultured in vitro, taken before SARS-CoV-2 vaccination. This receptor was identified in a human donor who received a COVID-19 vaccine. CDR3 residues: CATSRVRQGATLPQETQYF. The CDR3, as DNA: TGTGCCACCAGCAGAGTGAGGCAGGGGGCAACCCTACCTCAAGAGACCCAGTACTTC.